The 10 T cell receptor beta chains below all came from one sample that was sequenced in a study of cytomegalovirus exposure and HLA in healthy donors. Repertoires were generated with immunoSEQ multiplex PCR, while TCRdb's copy carries only in-frame clones and drops some. The data hold approximately 100,000 clones, with 88% observed a single time. Sequencing was carried out using PBMCs. The receptors stem from a woman under 30 in good health and CMV-seropositive.

This rearrangement joins TRBV29-1 to TRBJ1-2; D gene ambiguous. Germline values: CDR1 SQVTM, CDR2 ANQGSEA. The CDR3 runs to 12 residues. V gave up 3 bases and J gave up 3 bases, with 8 bases separating them. The CDR3 coding sequence is TGCAGCGTTGAGTCCACGGACTATGGCTACACCTTC. It specifies CSVESTDYGYTF.

V gene TRBV19 combines with J gene TRBJ2-5; 9 bases are shared with TRBD1. The CDR3 has 13 amino acids. Trimming removed 5 bases from V and 4 bases from J; junction bases left unmatched: 2. Germline values: CDR1 LNHDA, CDR2 SQIVND (reference sequence). The CDR3 sequence: CASSSTGGETQYF. The CDR3 DNA sequence: TGTGCCAGTAGTTCGACAGGGGGAGAGACCCAGTACTTC.

This rearrangement joins TRBV28 to TRBJ2-1; 11 nucleotides agree with TRBD2. The CDR3 runs to 17 residues. Per the germline V gene, CDR1 is MDHEN and CDR2 is SYDVKM. With V trimmed by 1 base and J by 5 bases, 7 bases remained unmatched. The CDR3 DNA is TGTGCCAGCAGTTTATTCTATCGACTAGCGGGGCACAATGAGCAGTTCTTC. Residues: CASSLFYRLAGHNEQFF.

The rearrangement links TRBV28 to TRBJ1-3; D gene unclear. The CDR3 consists of 14 residues. V dropped 4 bases and J dropped 0 bases, with 7 bases sitting between them. The V gene's germline CDR1 is MDHEN and CDR2 SYDVKM. DNA of the CDR3: TGTGCCAGCAGTTCAGGCTTCTCTGGAAACACCATATATTTT. This sequence encodes CASSSGFSGNTIYF.

This clone was found a few times. V gene TRBV2 combines with J gene TRBJ1-5; D might be TRBD1 (5 bases). The CDR3 runs 15 residues. CDR1 and CDR2 from the germline V gene are SNHLY and FYNNEI. Deletions cut 3 bases from V and 0 bases from J, with 9 bases between. CDR3 loop: CASSDWGDSNQPQHF. The CDR3 DNA reads as TGTGCCAGCAGTGATTGGGGGGATAGCAATCAGCCCCAGCATTTT.

The genes are TRBV21-1 and TRBJ2-2; the DNA was not compared with TRBD2, the D call given in the table. TRBV21-1 is labeled a pseudogene. CDR3 length: 14 amino acids. The CDR3 DNA is TGTGCCAGCGGACTAGCGGGGTGCTCCGGGGAGCTGTTTTTT. Protein product: CASGLAGCSGELFF.

This chain uses TRBV28 with TRBJ2-3, with TRBD2 matching 8 bases. The CDR3 is 15 residues long. With 2 bases clipped from V and 1 base from J, the junction kept 2 bases outside the gene matches. The germline V gene encodes CDR1 MDHEN and CDR2 SYDVKM. The CDR3 DNA is TGTGCCAGCAGTTTAGGGCGGGGGGGCACAGATACGCAGTATTTT. Residues: CASSLGRGGTDTQYF.

This clone was seen a handful of times. The V call is TRBV7-2, the J call TRBJ2-7; D uncertain. The CDR3 covers 13 residues. V was pared by 1 base and J by 3 bases, with 7 bases between. CDR1 SGHTA and CDR2 FQGNSA come from the germline V gene. CDR3 sequence (DNA): TGTGCCAGCAGCTTAGGCCGCGACTACGAGCAGTACGTC. This sequence encodes CASSLGRDYEQYV.

The chain couples TRBV20-1 to TRBJ2-7, with D hard to call. The CDR3 has 11 amino acids. CDR1 is DFQATT and CDR2 is SNEGSKA in the germline V gene (reference sequence). V was trimmed by 4 bases and J by 4 bases, leaving 8 bases between them. The CDR3: CSANVGYEQYV. The DNA of the CDR3 is TGCAGTGCTAACGTCGGGTACGAGCAGTACGTC.

Points on this clone: Because the CDR3's place on the DNA is in doubt, the DNA is left out and the CDR3 is given as listed by TCRdb. This chain joins TRBV28 and TRBJ1-6. The V gene's germline CDR1 is MDHEN and CDR2 SYDVKM. The CDR3 region is 15 residues in length, termini included. The CDR3 region is CASSTSPSYNSPLHF.